The TCR beta chain described here comes from a study of identical twins. Study-wide findings and caveats: Out-of-frame alpha sequences common to twins were enriched for low generation probability.

Addition of a universal primer site occurred through template switching, and cDNA carried unique molecular identifiers. TCRdb re-called the 5' RACE reads with MiXCR, one entry per CDR3 protein. The sample lists more than 1.5 million distinct CDR3 sequences, roughly 35% occurring once. This clonotype has only a few counts. Its matching antigen is unknown. J gave up 6 bases and V 3 bases, and 7 bases lay outside the gene matches. The germline CDR1 and CDR2 sequences are KGHSH and LQKENI. The CDR3 totals 14 residues. The chain carries TRBV18 and TRBJ1-1, with 7 bases identical to TRBD1. Material: cord blood. The sequence derives from a newborn girl in good health. The CDR3 loop is CASSPPDRVAEAFF. CDR3 DNA sequence: TGTGCCAGCTCACCGCCCGACAGGGTGGCTGAAGCTTTCTTT.